This T cell receptor beta chain was recovered during a study of T cell changes during pregnancy in multiple sclerosis. Produced via immunoSEQ multiplex PCR; TCRdb's table is partial and in-frame only. The table lists 79,000 or so clones, 91% of them singletons. This clone was counted once. The TCR was taken from a female donor in good health, enrolled as a control in a pregnancy study. The sample in question was peripheral blood, obtained in the first trimester of pregnancy.

CDR3 protein: CASSVSGTGSGYTF. In nucleotides, the CDR3 is TGTGCCAGCAGCGTCTCCGGGACAGGGTCTGGCTACACCTTC. This rearrangement joins TRBV9 to TRBJ1-2; 9 nucleotides align to TRBD1. CDR3 size: 14 residues. Germline lookup yields CDR1 SGDLS and CDR2 YYNGEE. V shed 2 bases, J shed 7 bases, and the junction held 6 bases outside the gene matches.